The 29 T cell receptor beta chains reported below all come from one sample, sequenced in a study of OX40 agonist ivuxolimab in advanced cancers. Clones were sequenced by immunoSEQ multiplex PCR, and TCRdb holds only the in-frame ones, with some missing. The sample has roughly 72,000 clones, over 70% seen once. The sequencing here drew on CD4+ or CD8+ T cells sorted from blood, taken in a trial of the OX40 agonist ivuxolimab. These receptors all come from an adult with an advanced solid tumor such as melanoma, head and neck, liver or kidney cancer.

The chain carries TRBV10-3 and TRBJ2-3; D not certain. V gave up 4 bases and J gave up 3 bases, with 8 bases separating them. Germline-derived CDR1 and CDR2 are ENHRY and SYGVKD. This CDR3 has 13 residues. DNA of the CDR3: TGTGCCATCAGTGGGGTAGGGACAGATACGCAGTATTTT. Amino acids: CAISGVGTDTQYF.

This clone was picked up a small number of times. The chain links TRBV18 to TRBJ1-1; D gene ambiguous. V dropped 3 bases and J dropped 6 bases, with 8 bases sitting between them. This CDR3 region has 12 residues. Germline assignment: CDR1 KGHSH and CDR2 LQKENI. Here the CDR3 DNA reads TGTGCCAGCTCACCCCAAGGCGCTGAAGCTTTCTTT. Amino acid sequence: CASSPQGAEAFF.

The rearrangement links TRBV7-3 to TRBJ2-3, with 10 bases fitting TRBD2. Germline-derived CDR1 and CDR2 are SGHTA and FQGTGA. Losses at the gene ends were 5 bases for V and 1 base for J; bases not matched to a gene: 12. This CDR3 has 18 residues. The CDR3 sequence: CASSRQASGGRGTDTQYF. CDR3 bases: TGTGCCAGCAGCAGACAGGCTAGCGGGGGACGCGGCACAGATACGCAGTATTTT.

The chain links TRBV19 to TRBJ1-2; D may be TRBD1 (5 bases). Trimming removed 7 bases from V and 1 base from J, with 13 bases in between. CDR1 and CDR2 (germline): LNHDA, SQIVND (reference sequence). The length of the CDR3 is 14 residues. The chain's CDR3 is CASTPGSNNYGYTF. The CDR3 DNA sequence: TGTGCCAGTACCCCAGGGTCGAATAACTATGGCTACACCTTC.

This chain links TRBV18 with TRBJ2-5; 12 positions agree with TRBD2. CDR1 is KGHSH, CDR2 LQKENI, per germline. The CDR3 consists of 17 residues. Trimming at V came to 6 bases and at J to 4 bases, leaving 12 bases not matched to a gene. The CDR3 DNA is TGTGCCAGCTCCCCCCTACTAGCGGGAGGCTCGGGAGAGACCCAGTACTTC. Translation gives CASSPLLAGGSGETQYF.

CDR3 DNA: TGCGCCAGCAGCCAAGATTTACTATCAACTAATGAAAAACTGTTTTTT. As protein: CASSQDLLSTNEKLFF. The chain combines TRBV4-3 with TRBJ1-4; D gene uncertain. V was cut by 0 bases and J by 0 bases, with 8 bases left in between. CDR1 is LGHNA and CDR2 is YSLEER in the germline V gene. The CDR3 covers 16 residues.

The chain links TRBV6-1 to TRBJ1-1; TRBD1 is a possible D gene (5 bases). Germline CDR1 reads MNHNS; CDR2 reads SASEGT. V lost 1 base, J lost 4 bases, and 7 bases lay in between. The CDR3 has 13 residues. The CDR3 reads CASSEVGGTEAFF. The CDR3 nucleotides are TGTGCCAGCAGTGAAGTGGGGGGCACTGAAGCTTTCTTT.

The chain uses TRBV7-8 and TRBJ1-5; no definite D call. This CDR3 is built from 14 residues. Deletions cut 5 bases from V and 9 bases from J, with 17 bases between. The V gene's germline CDR1 is SGHVS and CDR2 FQNEAQ. The CDR3 DNA reads as TGTGCCAGCAGCGCGGCCGCCCTAGCCGGGCCCCAGCATTTT. Its protein product is CASSAAALAGPQHF. The whole variable domain, remainder taken from reference TRBV7-8 and TRBJ1-5, is GAGVSQSPRYKVAKRGQDVALRCDPISGHVSLFWYQQALGQGPEFLTYFQNEAQLDKSGLPSDRFFAERPEGSVSTLKIQRTQQEDSAVYLCASSAAALAGPQHFGDGTRLSIL.

CDR3 protein: CASSLGNWGTDTQYF. CDR3 nucleotide sequence: TGTGCCAGCAGCTTGGGTAACTGGGGCACAGATACGCAGTATTTT. V and J are TRBV7-9 and TRBJ2-3; D unclear. V lost 3 bases to trimming and J lost 1 base, with 11 bases between them. In germline, CDR1 is SEHNR, CDR2 FQNEAQ (reference sequence). The CDR3 loop spans 15 amino acids.

This chain joins TRBV6-5 and TRBJ1-3; D is uncertain. Trimming pared 2 bases from V and 2 bases from J, leaving 13 bases between. The CDR3 covers 16 residues. CDR1 and CDR2 from the germline V gene are MNHEY and SVGAGI. CDR3 nucleotide sequence: TGTGCCAGCAGTTACGATCGAGTGGGAACTGGAAACACCATATATTTT. Its translation: CASSYDRVGTGNTIYF.

The chain couples TRBV7-9 to TRBJ1-2, with D possibly TRBD1 on 5 matching bases. This CDR3 has 19 amino acids. The V and J ends lost 5 bases and 8 bases respectively, with 33 bases between them. Germline V gene lookup returns CDR1 SEHNR and CDR2 FQNEAQ (reference sequence). The CDR3 loop reads CASSPPGRFQAGTAGGYTF. In DNA, the CDR3 is TGTGCCAGCAGCCCACCGGGGCGGTTTCAGGCAGGAACCGCGGGAGGCTACACCTTC.

The V call is TRBV5-4, the J call TRBJ1-2, with 7 bases identical to TRBD1. The CDR3 contains 17 residues. The germline CDR1 and CDR2 sequences are SGHNT and YYREEE (reference sequence). J was trimmed by 4 bases and V by 1 base; bases with no gene match: 13. This CDR3 reads CASSLLPGQENVYGYTF. CDR3 DNA sequence: TGTGCCAGCAGCTTGCTTCCCGGACAGGAAAATGTCTATGGCTACACCTTC.

The chain uses TRBV30 and TRBJ2-1; 10 bases align to TRBD2. The CDR3 loop spans 15 amino acids. Germline assignment: CDR1 GTSNPN and CDR2 SVGIG (reference sequence). With V trimmed by 0 bases and J by 12 bases, 11 bases remained unmatched. CDR3 amino acids: CAWSVGLAGVSVQFF. The CDR3 DNA sequence: TGTGCCTGGAGTGTGGGGCTAGCGGGAGTTTCGGTGCAGTTCTTC. Combining the CDR3 with reference TRBV30 and TRBJ2-1 gives the whole variable domain SQTIHQWPATLVQPVGSPLSLECTVEGTSNPNLYWYRQAAGRGLQLLFYSVGIGQISSEVPQNLSASRPQDRQFILSSKKLLLSDSGFYLCAWSVGLAGVSVQFFGPGTRLTVL.

The chain recombines TRBV10-3 with TRBJ1-1, with D perhaps matching TRBD1 (5 bases). The germline V gene encodes CDR1 ENHRY and CDR2 SYGVKD. The CDR3 extends over 13 amino acids. Trimming removed 4 bases from V and 6 bases from J, with 12 bases in between. DNA for the CDR3: TGTGCCATCAGTGGAGATGGGGGGTCTGAAGCTTTCTTT. Its protein product is CAISGDGGSEAFF.

This rearrangement joins TRBV7-2 to TRBJ2-3, with D perhaps matching TRBD1 (5 bases). This CDR3 spans 15 amino acids. The germline V gene has CDR1 SGHTA and CDR2 FQGNSA. Between the trimmed V and J ends, which lost 3 bases and 3 bases, there was a span of 13 bases. CDR3 in amino acids: CASSLGTGRTDTQYF. CDR3 nucleotides: TGTGCCAGCAGCTTGGGAACAGGACGGACAGATACGCAGTATTTT.

CDR3: CASSLLQRQETQYF. The CDR3 DNA sequence: TGTGCCAGCAGCTTGTTGCAGCGGCAAGAGACCCAGTACTTC. J is TRBJ2-5 and V is TRBV5-6; tentative D call: TRBD2 (5 bases). CDR1 SGHDT and CDR2 YYEEEE come from the germline V gene. The CDR3 is 14 amino acids. Trimming shortened V by 1 base and J by 2 bases, and 9 bases separated the two germline ends.

This chain joins TRBV29-1 and TRBJ2-2; 8 bases are a match to TRBD1. Germline V CDR1 and CDR2: SQVTM, ANQGSEA. The V gene end was trimmed by 0 bases and the J gene end by 7 bases; junction bases not matched to a gene: 10. The CDR3 is 16 amino acids. CDR3 nucleotide sequence: TGCAGCGTTGAAGATTGGGGGAGGACAGGGAGCGGGGAGCTGTTTTTT. It encodes CSVEDWGRTGSGELFF.

V and J are TRBV6-5 and TRBJ1-5, with 9 nucleotides matching TRBD1. The V segment lost 0 bases and the J segment 4 bases; nucleotides outside the gene matches: 1. The germline V gene encodes CDR1 MNHEY and CDR2 SVGAGI. The CDR3 sequence is 15 residues long. The CDR3: CASSYSGQGNQPQHF. The CDR3 region has the DNA TGTGCCAGCAGTTACTCCGGACAGGGGAATCAGCCCCAGCATTTT.

This clone was seen a single time. The rearrangement uses TRBV9 and TRBJ2-3; 8 positions agree with TRBD2. V lost 3 bases, J lost 2 bases, and 8 bases stayed unmatched. The CDR3 is 16 residues long. Germline V CDR1 and CDR2: SGDLS, YYNGEE. The CDR3 region is CASSDGREDYTDTQYF. The CDR3 nucleotides read TGTGCCAGCAGCGATGGGCGGGAGGACTACACAGATACGCAGTATTTT.

The chain employs TRBV29-1 and TRBJ2-5; 7 bases map to TRBD2. This CDR3 is 11 amino acids long. The J segment lost 6 bases and the V segment lost 6 bases, leaving 4 bases of the junction unmatched. Germline-derived CDR1 and CDR2 are SQVTM and ANQGSEA. CDR3 protein: CSVWEGKTQYF. The CDR3 region has the DNA TGCAGCGTCTGGGAGGGTAAGACCCAGTACTTC.

The sample holds one count of this clone. The DNA of the CDR3 is TGTGCCACCCGCGGGTCCACCGGGGAGCTGTTTTTT. Encoded protein: CATRGSTGELFF. The rearrangement uses TRBV10-3 and TRBJ2-2, with D perhaps TRBD2 (5 bases). The ends were cut back, 10 bases at V and 4 bases at J, with 10 bases in the middle. This CDR3 contains 12 residues. Per the germline V gene, CDR1 is ENHRY and CDR2 is SYGVKD.

V gene TRBV7-2 combines with J gene TRBJ2-7, with 11 bases matching TRBD2. V was pared by 5 bases and J by 6 bases, with 12 bases of the junction left unmatched. Germline-derived CDR1 and CDR2 are SGHTA and FQGNSA. The CDR3 is 16 residues long. The CDR3 spells CASSPRRLAGHLEQYF. CDR3 DNA sequence: TGTGCCAGCAGCCCACGACGACTAGCGGGACATCTCGAGCAGTACTTC.

The rearrangement links TRBV9 to TRBJ2-1, with 11 bases that match TRBD2. The V gene's germline CDR1 is SGDLS and CDR2 YYNGEE. J gave up 7 bases and V 0 bases, and 9 bases lay outside the gene matches. The CDR3 contains 17 residues. The CDR3 sequence: CASSVVGSGLAGNEQFF. The DNA for the CDR3 is TGTGCCAGCAGCGTAGTTGGGTCCGGACTAGCGGGTAATGAGCAGTTCTTC. The full variable domain, completed using reference TRBV9 and TRBJ2-1, is DSGVTQTPKHLITATGQRVTLRCSPRSGDLSVYWYQQSLDQGLQFLIQYYNGEERAKGNILERFSAQQFPDLHSELNLSSLELGDSALYFCASSVVGSGLAGNEQFFGPGTRLTVL.

The V and J genes are TRBV10-3 and TRBJ2-3; 7 positions agree with TRBD1. V lost 8 bases and J lost 3; bases outside the gene matches: 8. The germline V gene encodes CDR1 ENHRY and CDR2 SYGVKD. The CDR3 runs 14 residues. This CDR3 is CAIGRGFNTDTQYF. DNA of the CDR3: TGTGCCATCGGCAGGGGGTTTAATACAGATACGCAGTATTTT.

The V gene is TRBV4-1, the J gene TRBJ2-1, with D perhaps being TRBD1 or TRBD2 (5 bases each). The V end lost 0 bases, the J end lost 5 bases, and 17 bases lay between the germline ends. CDR1 MGHRA and CDR2 YSYEKL come from the germline V gene. This CDR3 comprises 17 residues. CDR3 nucleotide sequence: TGCGCCAGCAGCCAAGATGATGGGACCAACCCCAACAATGAGCAGTTCTTC. As protein: CASSQDDGTNPNNEQFF.

The V and J genes are TRBV12-5 and TRBJ2-1; 8 bases are shared with TRBD2. The V gene's germline CDR1 is LGHNT and CDR2 FRNRAP. J lost 2 bases, V lost 6 bases, and 6 bases had no gene match. The CDR3 spans 15 residues. The CDR3 is CASGREGPPYNEQFF. The CDR3 DNA follows: TGTGCTAGTGGCCGGGAGGGCCCCCCCTACAATGAGCAGTTCTTC.

This clone was seen a few times. The J gene is TRBJ1-1, the V gene TRBV27, with a weak D call TRBD1 (5 bases). The CDR3 length is 13 residues. Germline values: CDR1 MNHEY, CDR2 SMNVEV (reference sequence). The V end was cut by 6 bases, the J end by 11 bases, with 19 bases between. The CDR3 nucleotides read TGTGCCAGCAGCCCCAGTGTGGGGGGGAGCGCTTTCTTT. Amino acids: CASSPSVGGSAFF.

The sample holds a few counts of this clone. The rearrangement joins TRBV9 to TRBJ2-7; D remains ambiguous. The CDR3 is made up of 14 amino acids. Germline CDR1 is SGDLS and CDR2 is YYNGEE. The V gene lost 0 bases and the J gene lost 0 bases, with 7 bases spanning the gap. The CDR3, as DNA: TGTGCCAGCAGCGTAGCTGTGAGCTCCTACGAGCAGTACTTC. Its translation is CASSVAVSSYEQYF.

The gene calls are TRBV11-3 and TRBJ2-1; TRBD2 matches 9 bases. CDR1 is SGHNT, CDR2 YENEEA, per germline. There are 17 residues in the CDR3. V lost 1 base to trimming and J lost 2 bases; unmatched junction nucleotides: 6. This CDR3 is CASSLAPSSGTYNEQFF. The CDR3 DNA reads TGTGCCAGCAGCTTAGCCCCCTCTAGCGGGACCTACAATGAGCAGTTCTTC. The variable domain in full, with the rest retrieved from reference TRBV11-3 and TRBJ2-1, is EAGVVQSPRYKIIEKKQPVAFWCNPISGHNTLYWYLQNLGQGPELLIRYENEEAVDDSQLPKDRFSAERLKGVDSTLKIQPAELGDSAVYLCASSLAPSSGTYNEQFFGPGTRLTVL.